This note documents a single TCR beta chain sequence. Its specificity is unknown. 5'-RACE, quantitative and with molecular barcodes, yielded the TCR beta libraries. Each CDR3 protein is one row after TCRdb ran MiXCR on the 5' RACE reads. The data show about 280,000 distinct CDR3 sequences, around 20% seen once. The CDR3 totals 16 residues. The V and J ends lost 3 bases and 3 bases respectively, with 17 bases between them. The source of the sample is a study of CD8 T cells in ankylosing spondylitis. The study's findings and limits: In ankylosing spondylitis blood, a motif of seven or eight highly homologous TCR beta variants appeared characteristic. Both synovial fluid and blood in reactive arthritis had previously been reported to carry some motif variants. Disease-linked clones reportedly concentrated significantly in matched ankylosing spondylitis synovial fluid.

The chain uses TRBV12-3 or TRBV12-4 and TRBJ2-5; TRBD1 is a possible D gene (6 bases). The receptor was isolated from a male donor with ankylosing spondylitis or in good health (not recorded which). The source material was blood, either unsorted or a sorted T cell fraction (not recorded which). The CDR3 is CASSFSLRQVEETQYF. CDR3 nucleotides: TGTGCCAGCAGTTTTTCCCTCCGACAGGTGGAAGAGACCCAGTACTTC.